This is a list of T cell receptor beta chains from one sample in a study of T cells after yellow fever vaccination. TCRdb re-called the 5' RACE reads through MiXCR, storing one row per CDR3 protein. The sample holds about 630,000 distinct CDR3 sequences, more than 9% seen once. Sequencing was performed on PBMCs, taken on the day of the yellow fever booster vaccination. These receptors all stem from a man aged 25 to 45 who received the YFV17D yellow fever vaccine. CDR3s include the opening cysteine and the closing phenylalanine or tryptophan. Each record gives: CDR3 protein, CDR3 DNA, V gene, D gene, J gene, clone size. D genes are given only for firm matches. Not all rows give a size; the values are once, few, many and, for expanded clones, a class.

CAIGGSGGRGTEAFF | TGTGCCATTGGTGGGTCAGGGGGACGGGGCACTGAAGCTTTCTTT | TRBV10-3 | TRBD1 | TRBJ1-1 | many
CASSLAGESNEQYF | TGTGCCAGCAGCTTAGCAGGGGAATCCAACGAGCAGTACTTC | TRBV7-6 | . | TRBJ2-7 | .
CASTWGASGSRYEQFF | TGTGCCAGCACCTGGGGGGCTAGCGGGAGTAGGTATGAGCAGTTCTTC | TRBV6-2/TRBV6-3 | TRBD2 | TRBJ2-1 | few
CASSNRIRPDEQFF | TGTGCCAGTAGCAATAGGATACGCCCGGATGAGCAGTTCTTC | TRBV19 | . | TRBJ2-1 | few
CASSLGRTSNYEQYF | TGTGCCAGCAGCTTGGGTAGGACTAGCAACTACGAGCAGTACTTC | TRBV5-4 | TRBD2 | TRBJ2-7 | .
CASRRERGGGTGELFF | TGTGCCAGCAGACGCGAGCGGGGCGGTGGCACCGGGGAGCTGTTTTTT | TRBV5-8 | TRBD2 | TRBJ2-2 | .
CASSLARRGETQYF | TGTGCCAGCAGCTTAGCGCGCCGGGGGGAGACCCAGTACTTC | TRBV7-2 | . | TRBJ2-5 | .
CASSISRTDTQYF | TGTGCCAGTAGTATATCCCGCACAGATACGCAGTATTTT | TRBV19 | . | TRBJ2-3 | few
CASSPPGINNEQFF | TGTGCCAGCAGCCCACCCGGGATTAACAATGAGCAGTTCTTC | TRBV7-2 | . | TRBJ2-1 | few
CASRGTGKAFF | TGTGCCAGCAGAGGGACAGGCAAAGCTTTCTTT | TRBV7-9 | TRBD1 | TRBJ1-1 | few
CASSRTLSQPNTGELFF | TGTGCCAGCAGCCGCACTCTTAGTCAGCCGAACACCGGGGAGCTGTTTTTT | TRBV7-2 | . | TRBJ2-2 | few
CASSFSLQVGYGYTF | TGTGCCAGCAGCTTTAGCCTACAAGTGGGCTATGGCTACACCTTC | TRBV5-5 | . | TRBJ1-2 | .
CASGRISYNEQFF | TGTGCCAGCGGTCGGATCTCCTACAATGAGCAGTTCTTC | TRBV14 | . | TRBJ2-1 | few
CSASGGRNEQFF | TGCAGTGCTAGCGGCGGGAGAAATGAGCAGTTCTTC | TRBV20-1 | TRBD2 | TRBJ2-1 | .
CASSKDSSNYGYTF | TGTGCCAGCAGTAAGGACAGCTCTAACTATGGCTACACCTTC | TRBV6-1 | . | TRBJ1-2 | many
CSARRAGDEQYF | TGCAGTGCTAGAAGGGCCGGGGACGAGCAGTACTTC | TRBV20-1 | . | TRBJ2-7 | few
CASSGQLRNTEAFF | TGTGCCAGCAGTGGGCAGCTTAGGAACACTGAAGCTTTCTTT | TRBV2 | . | TRBJ1-1 | few
CAWSEGQGDTDTQYF | TGTGCCTGGAGTGAAGGACAGGGGGACACAGATACGCAGTATTTT | TRBV30 | TRBD1 | TRBJ2-3 | .
CASSQVQGDDTEAFF | TGCGCCAGCAGCCAGGTGCAGGGGGATGACACTGAAGCTTTCTTT | TRBV4-3 | TRBD1 | TRBJ1-1 | few
CASSLIFISKETQYF | TGTGCCAGCAGCTTGATATTCATTTCCAAAGAGACCCAGTACTTC | TRBV7-8 | . | TRBJ2-5 | many
CASSLDTGRNEETQYF | TGTGCCAGCAGCTTGGATACCGGGAGGAACGAAGAGACCCAGTACTTC | TRBV5-4 | TRBD2 | TRBJ2-5 | few
CASSYLRETDTQYF | TGTGCCAGCAGTTATTTGCGAGAGACAGATACGCAGTATTTT | TRBV27 | . | TRBJ2-3 | few
CASCTSTGLNTEAFF | TGTGCCAGCTGTACCTCTACAGGGCTGAACACTGAAGCTTTCTTT | TRBV6-1 | . | TRBJ1-1 | few
CASSPRGTGDSGEQFF | TGTGCCAGCAGCCCCCGGGGCACAGGGGATTCTGGTGAGCAGTTCTTC | TRBV9 | TRBD1 | TRBJ2-1 | .
CASRLTGGAGTEAFF | TGCGCCAGCAGACTAACAGGGGGCGCAGGCACTGAAGCTTTCTTT | TRBV5-1 | TRBD1 | TRBJ1-1 | .
CASSPGGNEQYF | TGTGCCAGCAGCCCTGGGGGGAACGAGCAGTACTTC | TRBV5-1 | . | TRBJ2-7 | many
CANGGSSDEQYF | TGTGCCAACGGCGGGAGTTCCGACGAGCAGTACTTC | TRBV3-1 | TRBD2 | TRBJ2-7 | .
CASSFDSGRSRYEQYF | TGTGCCAGCAGCTTCGATAGCGGGAGATCGCGGTACGAGCAGTACTTC | TRBV7-9 | TRBD2 | TRBJ2-7 | .
CASSHRQITGELFF | TGTGCCAGCAGCCATAGACAGATCACCGGGGAGCTGTTTTTT | TRBV5-5 | . | TRBJ2-2 | few
CASSPMRTGARTYEQYF | TGTGCCAGCTCACCCATGCGAACAGGGGCCCGTACCTACGAGCAGTACTTC | TRBV18 | TRBD1 | TRBJ2-7 | few
CASKVLAGPYNEQFF | TGTGCCAGCAAGGTACTAGCGGGACCCTACAATGAGCAGTTCTTC | TRBV6-2/TRBV6-3 | TRBD2 | TRBJ2-1 | .
CASSLGPRAYEQYF | TGTGCCAGCAGCTTGGGACCCCGAGCCTACGAGCAGTACTTC | TRBV11-2 | . | TRBJ2-7 | few
CASSQRERRNIQYF | TGTGCCAGCAGCCAGCGGGAGCGGAGAAACATTCAGTACTTC | TRBV7-2 | TRBD2 | TRBJ2-4 | .
CASSLGSGNYNEQFF | TGTGCCAGCAGTTTAGGCAGTGGGAACTACAATGAGCAGTTCTTC | TRBV12-3/TRBV12-4 | . | TRBJ2-1 | many
CASSKNRHTLDNEQFF | TGTGCCAGCAGCAAGAACCGACACACCTTAGACAATGAGCAGTTCTTC | TRBV6-2/TRBV6-3 | . | TRBJ2-1 | .
CASSSPGLGGTEAFF | TGTGCCAGCAGTTCCCCTGGTTTGGGTGGCACTGAAGCTTTCTTT | TRBV27 | . | TRBJ1-1 | few